Sequencing of this T cell receptor beta chain was carried out in a study of post-analysis software for immune sequencing data. As for the study in general: The disease courses covered relapsing-remitting, secondary progressive and progressive-relapsing multiple sclerosis. Overall study results and limits: Roughly 5 TRBV segments, TRBV5-6, TRBV5-1 and TRBV20-1 among them, were found more frequent in patients than controls.

This clonotype was observed a few times. Its specificity is unknown. Unique molecular identifiers tagged the TCR beta cDNA libraries. T cells numbering roughly 1 to 10 million yielded 500,000 or so cDNA molecules. TCRdb ran MiXCR on the PCR reads and lists one entry per CDR3 protein. The sample has hundreds of thousands of distinct CDR3 sequences, roughly 29% seen once. Germline-derived CDR1 and CDR2 are SEHNR and FQNEAQ (reference sequence). The junction had 7 bases not matched to a gene; V was cut back by 5 bases and J by 3 bases. The CDR3 contains 15 residues. What was sequenced was blood. This chain joins TRBV7-9 and TRBJ2-1; 7 bases match TRBD1. This clonotype was sampled from a girl aged 10-17 years with multiple sclerosis. CDR3 bases: TGTGCCAGCAGCCCGACGGGACAGAGCTACAATGAGCAGTTCTTC. It codes for CASSPTGQSYNEQFF.